The present T cell receptor beta chain was sequenced within a study of shared clonotypes between healthy human individuals. Study-level background: Each donor's CD8 memory used one plate, CD8 naive two, each CD4 subset three.

Findings of the study overall: Sequencing of the sorted subsets was shown by rarefaction to be incomplete despite large depth.

CD45RO negativity and positive selection for CCR7 defined naive CD8 cells, a population that excluded terminally differentiated effector memory CD45RA+ cells. TCRdb's table, derived via immunoSEQ multiplex PCR, lists solely in-frame clones and lacks some. The sample has about 2,100,000 clones, roughly 91% seen once. In the case of this clone: Antigen unknown.

Between the trimmed V and J ends, which lost 4 bases and 7 bases, there was a span of 10 bases. CDR1 is WNHNN, CDR2 SYGVQD, per germline (reference sequence). The CDR3 extends over 13 amino acids. The chain couples TRBV10-1 to TRBJ2-2; D remains ambiguous. This sequence was found in a man aged 18 to 35 in good health. Some clones in this sample may be carry-over from other donors' samples. Sequenced material: naive CD8+ T cells from PBMCs. The CDR3 sequence is CASSGAAGGELFF. CDR3 bases: TGCGCCAGCAGTGGGGCTGCTGGCGGGGAGCTGTTTTTT.